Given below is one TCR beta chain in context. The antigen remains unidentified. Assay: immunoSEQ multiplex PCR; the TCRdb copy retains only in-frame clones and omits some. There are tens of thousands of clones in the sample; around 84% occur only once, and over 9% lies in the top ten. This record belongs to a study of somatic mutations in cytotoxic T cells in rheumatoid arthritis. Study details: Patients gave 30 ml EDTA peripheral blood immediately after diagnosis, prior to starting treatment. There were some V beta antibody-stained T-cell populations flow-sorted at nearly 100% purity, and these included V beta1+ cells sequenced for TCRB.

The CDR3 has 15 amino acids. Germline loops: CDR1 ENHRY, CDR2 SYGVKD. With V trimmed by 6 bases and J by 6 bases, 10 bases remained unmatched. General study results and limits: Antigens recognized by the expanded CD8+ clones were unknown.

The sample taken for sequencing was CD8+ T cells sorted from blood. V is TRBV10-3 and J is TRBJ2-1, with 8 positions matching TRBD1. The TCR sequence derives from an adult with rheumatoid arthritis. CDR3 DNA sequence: TGTGCCATCAGCCAGACAGGGGTTTTGGGCAATGAGCAGTTCTTC. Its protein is CAISQTGVLGNEQFF.